The 13 T cell receptor beta chains listed next were all sequenced from one sample in a study of monozygotic twins with inflammatory bowel disease. TCRdb reprocessed the 5' RACE reads and reports one entry per CDR3 protein, with no DNA. The listing contains roughly 330,000 distinct CDR3 sequences. Sequenced sample: blood. These receptors all stem from a human donor with ulcerative colitis or Crohn's disease, or a healthy co-twin of an affected twin (not recorded which).

CDR3 sequence reads: CASSIGTAPNSPLHF. V and J are TRBV9 and TRBJ1-6; checking the TCRdb D call of TRBD1 is not possible without DNA. The germline V gene has CDR1 SGDLS and CDR2 YYNGEE. The CDR3 consists of 15 residues.

The CDR3 here is CASSLTTGAGETQYF. This rearrangement joins TRBV5-6 to TRBJ2-5; TCRdb selects TRBD1, and the lack of DNA leaves this call unchecked. Germline values: CDR1 SGHDT, CDR2 YYEEEE. The CDR3 contains 15 residues.

The V gene is TRBV5-1, the J gene TRBJ2-7; TCRdb's D call of TRBD1 is untestable without DNA. This CDR3 has 15 residues. CDR1 is SGHRS, CDR2 YFSETQ, per germline. The CDR3 loop reads CASSLGGQGTYEQYF.

The chain has TRBV18 and TRBJ1-1; TCRdb calls TRBD1, which cannot be checked without DNA. CDR1 and CDR2 from the germline V gene are KGHSH and LQKENI. CDR3 length equals 15 residues. CDR3 residues: CASSLTTGQGGNAFF.

V usage is TRBV6-1 and J usage is TRBJ1-1. CDR1 is MNHNS and CDR2 is SASEGT in the germline V gene. CDR3 length equals 13 residues. This CDR3 is CASSREMNTEAFF.

The chain is built from TRBV20-1 and TRBJ1-4; TCRdb's D call of TRBD1 is untestable without DNA. CDR3 length equals 16 residues. Germline-derived CDR1 and CDR2 are DFQATT and SNEGSKA (reference sequence). CDR3 protein: CSARTGGATNREKLFF.

This rearrangement joins TRBV9 to TRBJ1-1. Germline loops: CDR1 SGDLS, CDR2 YYNGEE. CDR3 length equals 15 residues. The CDR3 loop is CASSATGRQNTEAFF.

The chain carries TRBV20-1 and TRBJ2-7. This CDR3 is 12 amino acids long. Germline CDR1 DFQATT, CDR2 SNEGSKA (reference sequence). The CDR3 sequence is CSAKDSSYEQYF.

The chain joins TRBV4-1 to TRBJ2-6; no DNA is available, so the TRBD1 call from TCRdb remains unchecked. In germline, CDR1 is MGHRA, CDR2 YSYEKL. The CDR3 extends over 14 amino acids. The CDR3 loop is CASSRDKGNNVLTF.

The rearrangement joins TRBV15 to TRBJ2-7; TCRdb lists TRBD1, though no DNA is available to test this call. This CDR3 comprises 13 residues. Germline V gene sequence: CDR1 LNHNV, CDR2 YYDKDF (reference sequence). CDR3 protein: CATSRDRGFEQYF.

The chain combines TRBV5-6 with TRBJ1-1. The CDR3 has 13 amino acids. Germline V CDR1 and CDR2: SGHDT, YYEEEE. The CDR3 is CASSLGRGGEAFF.

This sequence joins TRBV5-4 and TRBJ2-1; TCRdb calls TRBD1, which cannot be checked without DNA. There are 12 residues in the CDR3. The germline gives CDR1 SGHNT, CDR2 YYREEE (reference sequence). CDR3 amino acids: CASSLSQGSQFF.

This sequence joins TRBV7-8 and TRBJ2-2; checking the TCRdb D call of TRBD2 is not possible without DNA. The CDR3 sequence is 16 residues long. Germline CDR1 reads SGHVS; CDR2 reads FQNEAQ. CDR3 protein: CASSLVAGGYTGELFF.